A single sample is the source of the 7 T cell receptor beta chains below, sequenced in a study of vaccination and CD4 T cells after COVID-19 (dated by TCRdb to between 2021 and 2022). Library preparation was by PCR. Sequenced on an Illumina iSeq 100. TCR sequencing of DNA from cultured CD4+ T cells used the Oncomine TCR Beta short-read assay at the Johns Hopkins FTIC core. TCRdb reprocessing: public reads trimmed at Q25 with fastp, clones called with MiXCR, in-frame beta chains kept. Entries are consolidated by CDR3 protein sequence, retaining the most common genes and DNA. Across this sample there are just over 7,000 distinct CDR3 sequences, with over 40% seen only once. 25% of the sample comes from the top ten. Antigens for these TCRs are unknown. The treatment or condition label for this specimen denotes: roughly ten-day PBMC culture with coronavirus spike peptide pools or control peptides (ViraFEST assay). CD4+ T cells from unexposed donors were collected before the COVID-19 pandemic (2011-2018).

The sequenced sample was CD4+ T cells from blood, cultured in vitro. The source of these receptors is a human donor in good health.

Remarks on this clonotype: The junction and the germline gene differ at one end; a read error may be behind it. The chain carries TRBV20-1 and TRBJ2-7; 12 nucleotides line up with TRBD2. Germline loops: CDR1 DFQATT, CDR2 SNEGSKA (reference sequence). The CDR3 runs to 18 residues. The CDR3 sequence is CSAGENRLAGVASYEQYF. The CDR3, as DNA: TGCAGTGCTGGAGAAAACCGACTAGCGGGAGTAGCGTCCTACGAGCAGTACTTC.

This chain links TRBV6-2 or TRBV6-3 with TRBJ2-1, with no clear D. Trimming stripped 2 bases from V and 4 bases from J, with 6 bases between. The CDR3 extends over 13 amino acids. CDR1 and CDR2 (germline): MNHEY, SVGEGT. CDR3 DNA: TGTGCCAGCAGTTACGTGGGGTACAATGAGCAGTTCTTC. It yields the protein CASSYVGYNEQFF.

The chain joins TRBV7-9 to TRBJ2-3, with 8 nucleotides matching TRBD2. The CDR3 spans 15 residues. Trimming cost V 5 bases and J 1 base; bases outside gene matches: 5. Germline V CDR1 and CDR2: SEHNR, FQNEAQ (reference sequence). The CDR3 coding sequence is TGTGCCAGCAGCGATAGCGGGATAGGCACAGATACGCAGTATTTT. Translation gives CASSDSGIGTDTQYF.

The gene calls are TRBV19 and TRBJ1-1, with 11 bases matching TRBD1. V was clipped by 3 bases and J by 3 bases; unmatched bases: 3. The CDR3 sequence is 15 residues long. Germline V gives CDR1 LNHDA, CDR2 SQIVND (reference sequence). This chain's CDR3 is CASSIWTGGDTEAFF. DNA of the CDR3: TGTGCCAGTAGTATTTGGACAGGGGGCGACACTGAAGCTTTCTTT.

The V gene is TRBV2, the J gene TRBJ1-5, with 8 bases that match TRBD1. The CDR3 runs 14 residues. V gave up 6 bases and J gave up 3 bases; unmatched junction bases: 4. Germline CDR1 reads SNHLY; CDR2 reads FYNNEI. The CDR3 region is CASRDRVNNQPQHF. CDR3 nucleotide sequence: TGTGCCAGCAGGGACAGGGTAAACAATCAGCCCCAGCATTTT.

The chain carries TRBV7-9 and TRBJ2-7, with 7 bases matching TRBD1. There are 17 residues in the CDR3. CDR1 and CDR2 from the germline V gene are SEHNR and FQNEAQ (reference sequence). The J segment lost 2 bases and the V segment lost 2 bases, leaving 12 bases of the junction unmatched. The CDR3 DNA reads TGTGCCAGCAGCTTACGGCCCTCTTGGGACAGTACCTACGAGCAGTACTTC. It encodes CASSLRPSWDSTYEQYF.

The chain links TRBV7-9 to TRBJ2-7, with D hard to call. Germline assignment: CDR1 SEHNR and CDR2 FQNEAQ (reference sequence). Trimming stripped 5 bases from V and 1 base from J, with 12 bases between. The CDR3 extends over 14 amino acids. DNA for the CDR3: TGTGCCAGCAGCGGGAACTTACGTTCCTACGAGCAGTACTTC. Residues: CASSGNLRSYEQYF.